These 15 T cell receptor beta chains originate from one sample sequenced in a study of blood T cell repertoires in COVID-19. The method was immunoSEQ multiplex PCR; TCRdb's version includes in-frame clones alone and lacks a portion of them. The repertoire holds 240,000 or so clones, roughly 89% seen once, with approximately 9% in the top ten. Material: PBMCs or T cells enriched from blood (not recorded which). These receptors came from a man aged 40-50 years who had recovered from COVID-19.

The chain recombines TRBV12-3 or TRBV12-4 with TRBJ1-4; 7 bases fit TRBD1. The CDR3 consists of 13 residues. V lost 5 bases to trimming and J lost 7 bases; unmatched junction nucleotides: 4. Here the CDR3 DNA reads TGTGCCAGCAGTAGGGGGCACGGTGAAAAACTGTTTTTT. It encodes CASSRGHGEKLFF.

The chain recombines TRBV28 with TRBJ2-7; 10 nucleotides match TRBD2. From germline, CDR1 is MDHEN and CDR2 SYDVKM. This CDR3 is built from 15 residues. V lost 2 bases and J lost 5; bases outside the gene matches: 6. The CDR3 loop reads CASSLPSGRVNEQYF. CDR3 nucleotide sequence: TGTGCCAGCAGTTTACCTAGCGGGAGAGTCAACGAGCAGTACTTC.

The rearrangement uses TRBV11-3 and TRBJ2-3; tentative D call: TRBD2 (5 bases). The CDR3 has 14 amino acids. Between the trimmed V and J ends, which lost 5 bases and 4 bases, there was a span of 13 bases. Germline lookup yields CDR1 SGHNT and CDR2 YENEEA. CDR3 coding DNA: TGTGCCAGCAGCCCGGGAAGGGCTCCAGATACGCAGTATTTT. Amino acids: CASSPGRAPDTQYF.

The V and J genes are TRBV20-1 and TRBJ2-1, with 10 positions matching TRBD2. Looked up from germline, CDR1 is DFQATT and CDR2 is SNEGSKA (reference sequence). The CDR3 sequence is 15 residues long. With 3 bases clipped from V and 9 bases from J, the junction kept 11 bases outside the gene matches. CDR3 DNA sequence: TGCAGTGCTAGTCACGCAAGCGGGAGGGTTGGTGAGCAGTTCTTC. Protein: CSASHASGRVGEQFF.

The V gene is TRBV28, the J gene TRBJ2-3; 10 bases are shared with TRBD2. Germline-derived CDR1 and CDR2 are MDHEN and SYDVKM. The ends lost 6 bases at V and 2 bases at J; junction bases unmatched: 5. The CDR3 consists of 15 residues. In nucleotides, the CDR3 is TGTGCCAGCAGCCGAACTAGCGGGAACACAGATACGCAGTATTTT. Its translation is CASSRTSGNTDTQYF.

The chain joins TRBV11-2 to TRBJ2-2, with TRBD2 matching over 9 bases. Germline assignment: CDR1 SGHAT and CDR2 FQNNGV. Losses at the gene ends were 0 bases for V and 5 bases for J; bases not matched to a gene: 7. The CDR3 is made up of 17 amino acids. CDR3 bases: TGTGCCAGCAGCTTAGACGTTATCGCGGGAGGGACCGGGGAGCTGTTTTTT. Translation gives CASSLDVIAGGTGELFF.

V usage is TRBV6-5 and J usage is TRBJ1-3; D remains ambiguous. The CDR3 is 15 residues long. The germline gives CDR1 MNHEY, CDR2 SVGAGI. Trimming left V 7 bases short and J 0 bases short, with 13 bases between. CDR3 sequence (DNA): TGTGCCAGCACCACGTGGGCAGACTCTGGAAACACCATATATTTT. This translates into CASTTWADSGNTIYF.

This chain uses TRBV18 with TRBJ1-3, with 8 bases that match TRBD1. Germline-derived CDR1 and CDR2 are KGHSH and LQKENI. V was pared by 3 bases and J by 0 bases, with 4 bases of the junction left unmatched. The CDR3 runs 16 residues. The CDR3 spells CASSPTQGVSGNTIYF. The CDR3 nucleotides read TGTGCCAGCTCACCTACACAGGGGGTCTCTGGAAACACCATATATTTT.

V gene TRBV29-1 combines with J gene TRBJ2-1, with a possible D match to TRBD1 (5 bases). Trimming removed 6 bases from V and 8 bases from J, with 20 bases in between. CDR1 and CDR2 from the germline V gene are SQVTM and ANQGSEA. The CDR3 has 14 amino acids. CDR3 amino acids: CSVRPGIRSHEQFF. The CDR3 DNA follows: TGCAGCGTACGTCCAGGGATTCGGAGCCATGAGCAGTTCTTC.

V gene TRBV5-4 combines with J gene TRBJ1-2, with D perhaps TRBD1 (5 bases). The ends were cut back, 3 bases at V and 3 bases at J, with 12 bases in the middle. The length of the CDR3 is 14 residues. In germline, CDR1 is SGHNT, CDR2 YYREEE (reference sequence). This CDR3 is CASSSTAGYYGYTF. The CDR3 nucleotides are TGTGCCAGCAGCTCGACAGCCGGATACTATGGCTACACCTTC.

The chain couples TRBV11-3 to TRBJ1-2; 7 nucleotides agree with TRBD1. J was trimmed by 3 bases and V by 0 bases; bases with no gene match: 10. The germline CDR1 and CDR2 sequences are SGHNT and YENEEA. The CDR3 is 17 amino acids. CDR3 amino acids: CASSLEQGMEEYYGYTF. The DNA for the CDR3 is TGTGCCAGCAGCTTAGAACAGGGGATGGAGGAATACTATGGCTACACCTTC.

The chain joins TRBV21-1 to TRBJ1-2; the DNA was not compared with TRBD1, the D call given in the table. TRBV21-1 represents a pseudogene. The CDR3 extends over 14 amino acids. Written as DNA, the CDR3 is TGTGCCAGCAGCAAAGCCCAGGGTAACTATGGCTACACCTTC. Protein product: CASSKAQGNYGYTF.

The J gene is TRBJ2-2, the V gene TRBV3-1 (or the pseudogene TRBV3-2); tentatively, D is TRBD1 (5 bases). Trimming cost V 0 bases and J 5 bases, with 16 bases left between them. The CDR3 loop spans 17 amino acids. Germline V gives CDR1 LGHDT, CDR2 YNNKEL (reference sequence). The CDR3 nucleotides read TGTGCCAGCAGCCAAGACCCAGGGTTGTTTGGTACCGGGGAGCTGTTTTTT. It codes for CASSQDPGLFGTGELFF.

V gene TRBV10-3 combines with J gene TRBJ2-1; 7 bases agree with TRBD2. Germline V lookup: CDR1 ENHRY, CDR2 SYGVKD. V dropped 4 bases and J dropped 5; count of bases not matched to a gene: 5. The CDR3 runs 14 residues. The CDR3 nucleotides are TGTGCCATCAGTGGGTCTAGCGGAGACAATGAGCAGTTCTTC. The encoded protein is CAISGSSGDNEQFF.

This chain uses TRBV7-2 with TRBJ2-7; 7 nucleotides agree with TRBD2. J lost 3 bases, V lost 3 bases, and 14 bases had no gene match. Germline V gives CDR1 SGHTA, CDR2 FQGNSA. The length of the CDR3 is 17 residues. DNA for the CDR3: TGTGCCAGCAGCTTCGCCTCCTGGGGTAGCGGGTTCTACGAGCAGTACTTC. Amino acids: CASSFASWGSGFYEQYF.